The next 24 T cell receptor beta chains were all read from a single sample in a study of cytotoxic CD8 clonotypes in ibrutinib-treated CLL (dated by TCRdb to the early 2020s). Libraries were made using the immunoSEQ multiplex PCR assay. Not all clones reach the TCRdb copy of this immuneACCESS table, which keeps in-frame sequences only. Checked studies attribute under half of the gap to unresolved V genes and leave the rest unexplained. For this sample the table gives 100,000 or so clones, of which 55% to 75% were detected only once. The ten largest clones represent around a third of the sample. Read against the paper, the sample's time point label means: roughly 23 months on ibrutinib. Sequenced material: PBMCs, taken after 24 months of ibrutinib treatment. The receptors were gathered from a human donor with chronic lymphocytic leukemia.

The chain links TRBV6-6 to TRBJ2-2; no clear D gene. Per germline, CDR1 MNHNY and CDR2 SVGAGI (reference sequence). The CDR3 runs 12 residues. The V end lost 10 bases, the J end lost 2 bases, and 8 bases lay between the germline ends. DNA for the CDR3: TGTGCCATGAGGAGAAACACCGGGGAGCTGTTTTTT. Its translation: CAMRRNTGELFF.

With regard to this clone: Germline and junction disagree at one end, which may indicate a read error. CDR3 in amino acids: CASSVGLAVHELFF. CDR3 coding DNA: TGTGCCAGCAGCGTAGGGTTAGCGGTGCATGAGCTGTTCTTC. V is TRBV9 and J is TRBJ2-1; possible D gene TRBD2, 6 bases. CDR3 size: 14 residues. Germline CDR1 and CDR2: SGDLS and YYNGEE.

The chain employs TRBV5-6 and TRBJ2-7; D gene uncertain. The CDR3 runs to 14 residues. Germline CDR1 SGHDT, CDR2 YYEEEE. V was pared by 0 bases and J by 2 bases, with 9 bases between. The CDR3 spells CASSLGQNPYEQYF. In DNA form, the CDR3 reads TGTGCCAGCAGCTTGGGGCAGAACCCCTACGAGCAGTACTTC. The full variable domain, rest sourced from reference TRBV5-6 and TRBJ2-7, is DAGVTQSPTHLIKTRGQQVTLRCSPKSGHDTVSWYQQALGQGPQFIFQYYEEEERQRGNFPDRFSGHQFPNYSSELNVNALLLGDSALYLCASSLGQNPYEQYFGPGTRLTVT.

The V and J genes are TRBV5-8 and TRBJ1-2; no clear D. V was trimmed by 1 base and J by 0 bases, leaving 13 bases between them. From germline, CDR1 is SGHTS and CDR2 YDEGEE. This CDR3 is 16 amino acids long. CDR3 residues: CASSLPTGGANYGYTF. CDR3 bases: TGTGCCAGCAGCTTGCCCACGGGAGGTGCTAACTATGGCTACACCTTC.

V usage is TRBV29-1 and J usage is TRBJ2-7; TRBD1 matches at 10 bases. CDR3 size: 14 residues. V shed 5 bases and J 1 base; nucleotides not matched to a gene: 5. CDR1 and CDR2 from the germline V gene are SQVTM and ANQGSEA. CDR3 nucleotide sequence: TGCAGCGTTCGAGGACAGGGGGATTCCTACGAGCAGTACTTC. This encodes CSVRGQGDSYEQYF.

This CDR3 is CASSYWGATDTQYF. Written as DNA, the CDR3 is TGTGCCAGCAGCTATTGGGGGGCAACAGATACGCAGTATTTT. The rearrangement joins TRBV7-2 to TRBJ2-3; D may correspond to TRBD1 or TRBD2 (6 bases each). The CDR3 runs to 14 residues. Between the trimmed V and J ends, which lost 4 bases and 3 bases, there was a span of 11 bases. Germline assignment: CDR1 SGHTA and CDR2 FQGNSA.

A few counts support this clone. The chain carries TRBV19 and TRBJ1-6; TRBD1 is a possible D gene (6 bases). This CDR3 has 14 amino acids. Germline V gene sequence: CDR1 LNHDA, CDR2 SQIVND (reference sequence). V shed 5 bases and J shed 5 bases, with 10 bases lying between them. CDR3 sequence reads: CASSDAGDNSPLHF. CDR3 in DNA: TGTGCCAGTAGTGATGCAGGGGATAATTCACCCCTCCACTTT.

The chain links TRBV25-1 to TRBJ2-1; TRBD1 might be the D (6 bases). The germline V and J ends were trimmed by 4 bases and 5 bases, with 21 bases remaining between them. The germline gives CDR1 MGHDK, CDR2 SYGVNS. This CDR3 spans 17 amino acids. CDR3 protein: CASSGAPGTMRDNEQFF. CDR3 sequence (DNA): TGTGCCAGCAGTGGGGCCCCCGGGACAATGAGAGACAATGAGCAGTTCTTC.

The V call is TRBV25-1, the J call TRBJ1-2; 7 bases are shared with TRBD1. Germline V gene lookup returns CDR1 MGHDK and CDR2 SYGVNS. CDR3 length: 13 residues. Germline trimming cut 3 bases from V and 8 bases from J; bases unmatched to any gene: 6. The CDR3 nucleotides read TGTGCCAGCAGTGAGTCAGGGGGGTGGGGCTACACCTTC. This codes for CASSESGGWGYTF.

This clone showed up just a few times. The rearrangement uses TRBV29-1 and TRBJ1-2; 11 nucleotides line up with TRBD1. V lost 0 bases and J lost 2; bases outside the gene matches: 5. Germline V gives CDR1 SQVTM, CDR2 ANQGSEA. The CDR3 runs to 16 residues. This CDR3 is CSVEDRTGGGNYGYTF. Written as DNA, the CDR3 is TGCAGCGTTGAAGATCGGACAGGGGGCGGGAACTATGGCTACACCTTC.

The chain has TRBV30 and TRBJ1-3; 8 bases align to TRBD1. Unmatched junction bases numbered 10, after V lost 0 bases and J lost 3 bases. This CDR3 contains 17 residues. From germline, CDR1 is GTSNPN and CDR2 SVGIG (reference sequence). CDR3 sequence: CAWSVSGQGIDGNTIYF. CDR3 in DNA: TGTGCCTGGAGTGTTTCCGGACAGGGCATTGATGGAAACACCATATATTTT.

This chain links TRBV7-2 with TRBJ1-1; no clear D. V was clipped by 6 bases and J by 0 bases, with 8 bases between them. The V gene's germline CDR1 is SGHTA and CDR2 FQGNSA. This CDR3 has 13 amino acids. CDR3 nucleotide sequence: TGTGCCAGCAGTAATAGGATGAACACTGAAGCTTTCTTT. Protein sequence: CASSNRMNTEAFF. Full variable domain (remainder filled in from reference TRBV7-2 and TRBJ1-1): GAGVSQSPSNKVTEKGKDVELRCDPISGHTALYWYRQSLGQGLEFLIYFQGNSAPDKSGLPSDRFSAERTGGSVSTLTIQRTQQEDSAVYLCASSNRMNTEAFFGQGTRLTVV.

The CDR3 here is CASSGGRSTEQYF. As DNA, the CDR3 is TGTGCCAGTAGTGGGGGTCGATCCACCGAGCAGTACTTC. V and J are TRBV19 and TRBJ2-7, with D tentatively TRBD1 or TRBD2 (5 bases each). Trimming cost V 5 bases and J 6 bases, with 14 bases left between them. CDR1 LNHDA and CDR2 SQIVND come from the germline V gene (reference sequence). This CDR3 spans 13 amino acids.

Many counts were recorded for this clone. This sample also contains other DNA sequences that code for the same CDR3. The V gene is TRBV7-2, the J gene TRBJ2-5; 7 nucleotides align to TRBD1. Germline V gene sequence: CDR1 SGHTA, CDR2 FQGNSA. Trimming removed 5 bases from V and 5 bases from J; junction bases left unmatched: 5. The CDR3 extends over 13 amino acids. Here the CDR3 reads CASSRQGGETQYF. The CDR3 nucleotides are TGTGCCAGCAGCCGACAGGGCGGGGAGACCCAGTACTTC.

The chain combines TRBV11-3 with TRBJ1-5, with D possibly TRBD1 on 5 matching bases. CDR1 is SGHNT, CDR2 YENEEA, per germline. This CDR3 is built from 13 residues. V was cut by 2 bases and J by 9 bases, with 11 bases left in between. This chain's CDR3 is CASSLYGAGPQHF. The DNA of the CDR3 is TGTGCCAGCAGCTTATATGGGGCCGGGCCCCAGCATTTT.

The chain couples TRBV18 to TRBJ1-3; no clear D gene. CDR1 and CDR2 (germline): KGHSH, LQKENI. The CDR3 runs 13 residues. Trimming took 2 bases from V and 14 from J, leaving 16 bases between them. The CDR3 is CASSPSLQESLYF. CDR3 DNA sequence: TGTGCCAGCTCACCATCCCTTCAGGAGTCCTTATATTTT. The whole variable domain, filled in from reference TRBV18 and TRBJ1-3, reads NAGVMQNPRHLVRRRGQEARLRCSPMKGHSHVYWYRQLPEEGLKFMVYLQKENIIDESGMPKERFSAEFPKEGPSILRIQQVVRGDSAAYFCASSPSLQESLYFGEGSWLTVV.

V and J are TRBV19 and TRBJ2-5; TRBD1 aligns across 8 bases. This CDR3 comprises 14 residues. Germline V gives CDR1 LNHDA, CDR2 SQIVND (reference sequence). The junction had 6 bases not matched to a gene; V was cut back by 4 bases and J by 5 bases. The CDR3 region is CASSNDRGVETQYF. The DNA for the CDR3 is TGTGCCAGTAGTAACGACAGGGGAGTGGAGACCCAGTACTTC.

This clone turned up a few times. This rearrangement joins TRBV6-1 to TRBJ1-5, with 7 bases matching TRBD1. The V segment lost 5 bases and the J segment 7 bases; nucleotides outside the gene matches: 8. The CDR3 loop spans 14 amino acids. Germline V lookup: CDR1 MNHNS, CDR2 SASEGT. The CDR3 here is CASSKDRDGQPQHF. CDR3 bases: TGTGCCAGCAGTAAAGACAGGGATGGACAGCCCCAGCATTTT.

This sequence joins TRBV25-1 and TRBJ2-7; the D gene is possibly TRBD1 (5 bases). The V and J ends lost 2 bases and 0 bases respectively, with 8 bases between them. In germline, CDR1 is MGHDK, CDR2 SYGVNS. The CDR3 extends over 14 amino acids. CDR3 sequence (DNA): TGTGCCAGCAGTGAAGCAGGGCCCTCCTACGAGCAGTACTTC. Translating gives CASSEAGPSYEQYF.

The chain has TRBV6-6 and TRBJ1-1, with 9 bases fitting TRBD1. V gave up 5 bases and J gave up 3 bases; unmatched junction bases: 10. The CDR3 spans 16 residues. Germline V gene data show CDR1 as MNHNY and CDR2 as SVGAGI (reference sequence). For the CDR3, the DNA is TGTGCCAGCAGTGCCACAGGGGGCGGAGGGTACACTGAAGCTTTCTTT. It codes for CASSATGGGGYTEAFF.

The CDR3 DNA is TGTGCCTGGAGTGTACGGTCAGGTAGCTCCTACAATGAGCAGTTCTTC. Protein: CAWSVRSGSSYNEQFF. The gene calls are TRBV30 and TRBJ2-1; D gene ambiguous. Between the trimmed V and J ends, which lost 0 bases and 0 bases, there was a span of 12 bases. Germline CDR1 GTSNPN, CDR2 SVGIG (reference sequence). The CDR3 covers 16 residues.

CDR3 in amino acids: CASSMLGTGVTQYF. The CDR3 DNA reads TGCGCCAGCAGCATGCTAGGGACAGGGGTTACGCAGTATTTT. The chain links TRBV5-1 to TRBJ2-3, with 10 bases matching TRBD1. Looked up from germline, CDR1 is SGHRS and CDR2 is YFSETQ. J lost 8 bases, V lost 4 bases, and 7 bases had no gene match. This CDR3 has 14 residues.

This chain joins TRBV6-5 and TRBJ2-7; TRBD1 agrees at 7 bases. CDR3 length equals 13 residues. Germline CDR1 reads MNHEY; CDR2 reads SVGAGI. V shed 2 bases and J 4 bases; nucleotides not matched to a gene: 2. The CDR3 coding sequence is TGTGCCAGCAGTTACAACAGGGGATACGAGCAGTACTTC. This codes for CASSYNRGYEQYF.

The sample holds a few counts of this clone. This sequence joins TRBV7-9 and TRBJ2-7, with D unresolved. This CDR3 spans 12 amino acids. V was cut by 1 base and J by 7 bases, with 8 bases left in between. Germline V CDR1 and CDR2: SEHNR, FQNEAQ (reference sequence). Written as DNA, the CDR3 is TGTGCCAGCAGCTTAGGAGCCCAGGAGCAGTACTTC. Amino acid sequence: CASSLGAQEQYF.